The clone carrying this T cell receptor (beta chain) has ten or more counts. Its matching antigen is unknown. This sample was included in a study of regulatory T cells in long-lasting Graves disease. Whole-study context: For a period under 3 months, newly diagnosed Graves' patients had taken antithyroid drugs.

Looked up from germline, CDR1 is SQVTM and CDR2 is ANQGSEA. V lost 2 bases and J 3 bases, leaving 22 bases between the germline ends. The CDR3 contains 17 residues. Time point: newly diagnosed GD, antithyroid drugs for less than 3 months. Making the TCR library involved RNA that had been extracted from PBMCs. Building the TCR beta libraries relied on iRepertoire HTBI primers, and CDR3 regions underwent Arm-PCR. TCRdb passed the multiplex PCR reads through MiXCR, listing each CDR3 protein once. This table has about 540,000 distinct CDR3 sequences, approximately 15% appearing once. Study results and limitations: Persistent disease samples used TRBV28, TRBJ1-2 and TRBJ2-5 preferentially. Among persistent patients, a larger number of public clonotypes were shared (approximately 3,000) than among newly diagnosed patients (just over 950).

These data were likewise used in another study, on T cells in Graves' hyperthyroidism and ophthalmopathy. That source adds: Prediction of ophthalmopathy progression came a median approximately 7 months pre-onset.

The sample consisted of peripheral blood mononuclear cells (PBMCs), taken at new diagnosis, from a patient treated with antithyroid drugs. This TCR came from a man aged 30 to 39 with Graves disease. The chain couples TRBV29-1 to TRBJ1-1; possibly TRBD1 for D (6 bases). The CDR3 bases are TGCAGCGTTGAACCTGGGTTCGGGAACAGGGTCGACACTGAAGCTTTCTTT. This translates into CSVEPGFGNRVDTEAFF.